A single sample is the source of the 25 T cell receptor beta chains below, sequenced in a study of T cell responses to AZD1222 COVID-19 vaccine. The repertoire was sequenced with immunoSEQ multiplex PCR; TCRdb's copy has only in-frame clones and lacks some. The sample comprises more than 140,000 clones, approximately 88% of which are singletons, and about 3.3% rests with the top ten. Here the sequenced sample was peripheral blood, taken on day 0 of MenACWY control vaccination. These receptors all come from an adult in good health.

This chain connects TRBV27 to TRBJ2-3; unclear D gene. Trimming removed 6 bases at V and 2 bases at J, with 18 bases between. The CDR3 is 16 amino acids. Germline loops: CDR1 MNHEY, CDR2 SMNVEV (reference sequence). CDR3 loop: CASSPRPNAHTDTQYF. The CDR3 DNA reads as TGTGCCAGCAGCCCTAGACCGAACGCTCACACAGATACGCAGTATTTT.

The chain combines TRBV10-1 with TRBJ2-3, with TRBD2 identical over 10 bases. The CDR3 length is 17 residues. V dropped 3 bases and J dropped 4; count of bases not matched to a gene: 10. Germline CDR1 WNHNN, CDR2 SYGVQD (reference sequence). In DNA form, the CDR3 reads TGCGCCAGCAGTGACCCAGAGAGCGGGGGGGGATCAGATACGCAGTATTTT. Translated: CASSDPESGGGSDTQYF.

The chain joins TRBV7-9 to TRBJ1-4, with D possibly TRBD1 on 6 matching bases. This CDR3 is built from 15 residues. Trimming cost V 0 bases and J 5 bases, with 10 bases left between them. Germline V gene lookup returns CDR1 SEHNR and CDR2 FQNEAQ (reference sequence). Here the CDR3 reads CASSLAQRGNEKLFF. In DNA form, the CDR3 reads TGTGCCAGCAGCTTAGCCCAGAGGGGGAATGAAAAACTGTTTTTT.

The chain recombines TRBV24-1 with TRBJ2-3, with 7 bases matching TRBD2. The ends lost 3 bases at V and 3 bases at J; junction bases unmatched: 8. The CDR3 covers 16 residues. The germline gives CDR1 KGHDR, CDR2 SFDVKD. This CDR3 reads CATSDPDGGVTDTQYF. The CDR3 nucleotides read TGTGCCACCAGTGATCCTGATGGGGGGGTGACAGATACGCAGTATTTT.

A note on this clone: The same CDR3 can be traced to other DNA sequences in this sample. The chain couples TRBV29-1 to TRBJ2-7, with D unclear. The germline V gene has CDR1 SQVTM and CDR2 ANQGSEA. Trimming took off 4 bases at V and 2 bases at J, with 6 bases between the two ends. This CDR3 comprises 11 residues. The CDR3 DNA reads as TGCAGCGTTGGTACAGCCTACGAGCAGTACTTC. This gives the protein CSVGTAYEQYF.

The chain recombines TRBV2 with TRBJ2-3; TRBD2 is a possible D gene (6 bases). Trimming removed 6 bases at V and 0 bases at J, with 10 bases between. CDR3 length: 14 amino acids. Germline values: CDR1 SNHLY, CDR2 FYNNEI. The DNA of the CDR3 is TGTGCCAGCAGCGGGACTTCTAGCACAGATACGCAGTATTTT. Translating gives CASSGTSSTDTQYF.

The chain couples TRBV11-3 to TRBJ1-3; no reliable D call. The ends were cut back, 1 base at V and 4 bases at J, with 5 bases in the middle. The CDR3 has 13 residues. The germline gives CDR1 SGHNT, CDR2 YENEEA. The CDR3 reads CASSLVEGNTIYF. The CDR3 DNA follows: TGTGCCAGCAGCTTAGTGGAGGGAAACACCATATATTTT.

This clone was seen only a few times. The chain recombines TRBV12-3 or TRBV12-4 with TRBJ1-2, with D possibly matching TRBD1 (5 bases). The CDR3 runs to 13 residues. Trimming removed 6 bases from V and 4 bases from J, with 12 bases in between. The CDR3 coding sequence is TGTGCCAGCAGCCCAGGGTTGGGCTATGGCTACACCTTC. Protein product: CASSPGLGYGYTF.

The V call is TRBV7-3, the J call TRBJ1-6; no firm D call. Germline CDR1 and CDR2: SGHTA and FQGTGA. This CDR3 has 16 amino acids. V was pared by 5 bases and J by 5 bases, with 16 bases between. The CDR3 spells CASSREQLINNSPLHF. The CDR3 nucleotides read TGTGCCAGCAGCCGGGAACAGCTAATAAATAATTCACCCCTCCACTTT.

V usage is TRBV13 and J usage is TRBJ1-1; TRBD1 is a possible D gene (5 bases). CDR3 size: 11 residues. Deletions cut 5 bases from V and 11 bases from J, with 12 bases between. The germline CDR1 and CDR2 sequences are PRHDT and FYEKMQ (reference sequence). CDR3 coding DNA: TGTGCCAGCAGCCAGGCCCCAGGGGCTTTCTTT. Translated: CASSQAPGAFF.

The chain carries TRBV4-2 and TRBJ2-7; D uncertain. Trimming took 0 bases from V and 2 from J, leaving 11 bases between them. The germline gives CDR1 LGHNA, CDR2 YNFKEQ. This CDR3 comprises 15 residues. The CDR3 DNA reads as TGTGCCAGCAGCCAAGATATCCACGGAGCCTACGAGCAGTACTTC. Translating it yields CASSQDIHGAYEQYF.

V and J are TRBV11-2 and TRBJ1-1, with a possible D match to TRBD1 (5 bases). CDR1 and CDR2 from the germline V gene are SGHAT and FQNNGV. The CDR3 extends over 10 amino acids. Trimming removed 11 bases at V and 7 bases at J, with 11 bases between. The DNA for the CDR3 is TGTGCCGTGGGGGGAGATGAAGCTTTCTTT. Translation gives CAVGGDEAFF. The entire variable domain, with the rest obtained from reference TRBV11-2 and TRBJ1-1, is as follows: EAGVAQSPRYKIIEKRQSVAFWCNPISGHATLYWYQQILGQGPKLLIQFQNNGVVDDSQLPKDRFSAERLKGVDSTLKIQPAKLEDSAVYLCAVGGDEAFFGQGTRLTVV.

This chain joins TRBV4-3 and TRBJ1-5; no clear D. The V gene's germline CDR1 is LGHNA and CDR2 YSLEER. Trimming pared 0 bases from V and 9 bases from J, leaving 15 bases between. CDR3 size: 15 residues. CDR3 region: CASSQEWSGTSPQHF. The CDR3 DNA reads TGCGCCAGCAGCCAAGAATGGAGCGGAACGTCGCCCCAGCATTTT.

This clone was recorded only once. The V call is TRBV2, the J call TRBJ1-2; D remains ambiguous. V lost 3 bases, J lost 4 bases, and 6 bases lay in between. Per the germline V gene, CDR1 is SNHLY and CDR2 is FYNNEI. CDR3 size: 12 residues. CDR3 DNA sequence: TGTGCCAGCAGTGAGGGTCTCTATGGCTACACCTTC. Its protein is CASSEGLYGYTF.

The chain joins TRBV7-9 to TRBJ2-7, with 8 positions matching TRBD2. CDR1 SEHNR and CDR2 FQNEAQ come from the germline V gene (reference sequence). V lost 1 base to trimming and J lost 7 bases; unmatched junction nucleotides: 3. The CDR3 extends over 13 amino acids. CDR3 sequence: CASSLGLAREQYF. CDR3 DNA: TGTGCCAGCAGCTTAGGACTAGCGAGAGAGCAGTACTTC.

V gene TRBV12-5 combines with J gene TRBJ2-1, with TRBD2 as a possible D gene (6 bases). The CDR3 extends over 15 amino acids. Trimming took off 1 base at V and 6 bases at J, with 13 bases between the two ends. Germline loops: CDR1 LGHNT, CDR2 FRNRAP. The CDR3: CASGLEGLPPNEQFF. Written as DNA, the CDR3 is TGTGCTAGTGGTTTGGAGGGACTTCCTCCCAATGAGCAGTTCTTC.

V is TRBV30 and J is TRBJ1-6, with D tentatively TRBD1 (5 bases). The ends were cut back, 3 bases at V and 7 bases at J, with 22 bases in the middle. Germline values: CDR1 GTSNPN, CDR2 SVGIG (reference sequence). The CDR3 has 17 amino acids. The chain's CDR3 is CAWRNPAVGVANSPLHF. The CDR3 bases are TGTGCCTGGAGGAACCCCGCCGTGGGGGTGGCAAATTCACCCCTCCACTTT.

This chain joins TRBV28 and TRBJ1-3, with 8 positions matching TRBD1. V was pared by 6 bases and J by 4 bases, with 5 bases of the junction left unmatched. Germline V gene sequence: CDR1 MDHEN, CDR2 SYDVKM. The CDR3 has 14 residues. The CDR3 sequence: CASRDRAPGNTIYF. The CDR3 nucleotides are TGTGCCAGCAGGGACAGGGCCCCGGGAAACACCATATATTTT. The full variable domain, its missing parts supplied by reference TRBV28 and TRBJ1-3, is DVKVTQSSRYLVKRTGEKVFLECVQDMDHENMFWYRQDPGLGLRLIYFSYDVKMKEKGDIPEGYSVSREKKERFSLILESASTNQTSMYLCASRDRAPGNTIYFGEGSWLTVV.

This chain links TRBV13 with TRBJ2-1, with D possibly TRBD2 on 6 matching bases. V lost 5 bases, J lost 10 bases, and 18 bases lay in between. The germline V gene encodes CDR1 PRHDT and CDR2 FYEKMQ (reference sequence). The CDR3 length is 14 residues. This chain's CDR3 is CASSPRLGSVEQFF. The CDR3 nucleotides read TGTGCCAGCAGCCCCCGACTAGGATCGGTGGAGCAGTTCTTC. Full variable domain (rest looked up from reference TRBV13 and TRBJ2-1): AAGVIQSPRHLIKEKRETATLKCYPIPRHDTVYWYQQGPGQDPQFLISFYEKMQSDKGSIPDRFSAQQFSDYHSELNMSSLELGDSALYFCASSPRLGSVEQFFGPGTRLTVL.

The chain couples TRBV20-1 to TRBJ1-4; D gene ambiguous. CDR3 length: 11 residues. Germline CDR1 is DFQATT and CDR2 is SNEGSKA (reference sequence). The ends were cut back, 1 base at V and 6 bases at J, with 3 bases in the middle. CDR3 DNA: TGCAGTGCTAGAGTGGATGAAAAACTGTTTTTT. This translates into CSARVDEKLFF.

The chain has TRBV2 and TRBJ2-3; 8 bases are shared with TRBD1. After removal of 11 bases from V and 4 bases from J, the junction contained 11 bases not matched to a gene. Germline V gene lookup returns CDR1 SNHLY and CDR2 FYNNEI. There are 14 residues in the CDR3. The CDR3 sequence: CAAGGQVISDTQYF. The CDR3 nucleotides read TGTGCCGCCGGGGGACAGGTTATATCAGATACGCAGTATTTT. The variable domain in full, with the rest retrieved from reference TRBV2 and TRBJ2-3, is EPEVTQTPSHQVTQMGQEVILRCVPISNHLYFYWYRQILGQKVEFLVSFYNNEISEKSEIFDDQFSVERPDGSNFTLKIRSTKLEDSAMYFCAAGGQVISDTQYFGPGTRLTVL.

This clone occurred a few times. CDR3 sequence reads: CASSKIATDGYTF. For the CDR3, the DNA is TGTGCCAGCAGCAAAATAGCGACAGATGGCTACACCTTC. The rearrangement links TRBV5-5 to TRBJ1-2; TRBD1 might be the D (5 bases). This CDR3 is built from 13 residues. V lost 4 bases and J 6 bases, leaving 13 bases between the germline ends. Germline V gene data show CDR1 as SGHKS and CDR2 as YYEKEE (reference sequence).

This clone was recorded once. The CDR3 reads CASSQGGNTDTQYF. CDR3 DNA: TGCGCCAGCAGCCAAGGCGGCAACACAGATACGCAGTATTTT. The chain links TRBV4-1 to TRBJ2-3; D is undetermined. The germline V and J ends were trimmed by 1 base and 2 bases, with 7 bases remaining between them. There are 14 residues in the CDR3. CDR1 and CDR2 from the germline V gene are MGHRA and YSYEKL.

V and J are TRBV27 and TRBJ1-5, with D hard to call. V was shortened by 1 base and J by 0 bases, with 7 bases between the two germline ends. The CDR3 loop spans 15 amino acids. Germline CDR1 and CDR2: MNHEY and SMNVEV (reference sequence). The CDR3 here is CASSLYSFSNQPQHF. CDR3 coding DNA: TGTGCCAGCAGTTTATATAGTTTTAGCAATCAGCCCCAGCATTTT.

This clone has just one count. The V call is TRBV18, the J call TRBJ1-1, with D perhaps matching TRBD1 (5 bases). The CDR3 has 13 residues. Germline V lookup: CDR1 KGHSH, CDR2 LQKENI. Trimming took off 4 bases at V and 3 bases at J, with 9 bases between the two ends. CDR3 protein: CASSRGADTEAFF. In DNA form, the CDR3 reads TGTGCCAGCTCACGAGGGGCGGACACTGAAGCTTTCTTT.